This T cell receptor (beta chain) was observed in a study of blood T cells in healthy people across ages. Germline CDR1 and CDR2: LGHDT and YNNKEL (reference sequence). The CDR3 runs 17 residues. Trimming took off 3 bases at V and 0 bases at J, with 17 bases between the two ends. Samples had at least 7 million PBMCs isolated from them. This clonotype was seen a handful of times. Using a J-beta primer mix together with a sample-barcoded 5' primer, a second PCR was run for roughly 6 to 11 cycles. TCRdb used MiXCR to reprocess the 5' RACE reads, holding one entry per CDR3 protein. The table records about 1.7 million distinct CDR3 sequences, about 30% of them present only once.

This chain joins TRBV3-1 and TRBJ1-1, with a possible D match to TRBD1 (6 bases). The sequence was obtained from a woman aged 25-40 years in good health. Sequenced: blood. The CDR3 region is CASSHGQHRGMNTEAFF. CDR3 nucleotides: TGTGCCAGCAGCCACGGACAGCATAGGGGGATGAACACTGAAGCTTTCTTT. Using reference TRBV3-1 and TRBJ1-1 for the parts outside the CDR3, the full variable domain is DTAVSQTPKYLVTQMGNDKSIKCEQNLGHDTMYWYKQDSKKFLKIMFSYNNKELIINETVPNRFSPKSPDKAHLNLHINSLELGDSAVYFCASSHGQHRGMNTEAFFGQGTRLTVV.